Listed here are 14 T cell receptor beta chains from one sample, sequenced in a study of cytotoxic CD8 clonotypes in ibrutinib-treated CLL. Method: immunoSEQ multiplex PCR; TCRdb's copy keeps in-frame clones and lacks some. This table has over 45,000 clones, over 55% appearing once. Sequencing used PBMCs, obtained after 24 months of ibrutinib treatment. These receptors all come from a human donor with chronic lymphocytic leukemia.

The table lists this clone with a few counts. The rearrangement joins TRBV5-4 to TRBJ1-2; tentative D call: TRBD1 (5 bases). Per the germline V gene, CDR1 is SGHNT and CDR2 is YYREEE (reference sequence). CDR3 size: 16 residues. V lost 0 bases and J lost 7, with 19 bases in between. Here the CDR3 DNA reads TGTGCCAGCAGCTTGGAGCGCAGGCTCGACAGCACTGGCTACACCTTC. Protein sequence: CASSLERRLDSTGYTF.

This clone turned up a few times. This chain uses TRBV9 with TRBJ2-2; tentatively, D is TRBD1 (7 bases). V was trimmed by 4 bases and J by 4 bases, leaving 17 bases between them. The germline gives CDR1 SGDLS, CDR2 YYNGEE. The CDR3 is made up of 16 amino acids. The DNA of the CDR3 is TGTGCCAGCAGCATCCGACAGGGAGGTAGCACCGGGGAGCTGTTTTTT. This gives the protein CASSIRQGGSTGELFF.

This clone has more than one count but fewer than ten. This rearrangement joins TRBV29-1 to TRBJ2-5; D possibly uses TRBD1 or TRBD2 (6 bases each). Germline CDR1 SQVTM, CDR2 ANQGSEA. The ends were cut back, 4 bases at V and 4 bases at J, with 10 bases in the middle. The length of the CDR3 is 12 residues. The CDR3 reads CSVGGGGETQYF. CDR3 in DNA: TGCAGCGTTGGAGGGGGAGGAGAGACCCAGTACTTC.

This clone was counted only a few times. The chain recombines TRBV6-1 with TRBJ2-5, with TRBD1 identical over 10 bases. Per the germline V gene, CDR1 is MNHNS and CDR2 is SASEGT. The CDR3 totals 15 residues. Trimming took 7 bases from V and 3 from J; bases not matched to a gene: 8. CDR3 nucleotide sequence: TGTGCCAGCATGCAAGGACAGGGGGTTAAAGAGACCCAGTACTTC. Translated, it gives CASMQGQGVKETQYF.

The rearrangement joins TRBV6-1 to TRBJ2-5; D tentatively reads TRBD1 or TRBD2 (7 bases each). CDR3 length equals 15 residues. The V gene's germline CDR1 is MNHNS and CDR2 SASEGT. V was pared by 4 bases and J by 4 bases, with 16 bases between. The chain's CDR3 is CASSGGIRGGETQYF. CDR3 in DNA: TGTGCCAGCAGTGGGGGGATCAGGGGGGGAGAGACCCAGTACTTC.

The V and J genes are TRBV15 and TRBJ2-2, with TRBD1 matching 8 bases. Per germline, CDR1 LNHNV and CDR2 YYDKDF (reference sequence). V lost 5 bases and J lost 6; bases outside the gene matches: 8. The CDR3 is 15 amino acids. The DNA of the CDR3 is TGTGCCACCAGCCGTCCGGGACAGGAGGCCGGGGAGCTGTTTTTT. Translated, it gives CATSRPGQEAGELFF.

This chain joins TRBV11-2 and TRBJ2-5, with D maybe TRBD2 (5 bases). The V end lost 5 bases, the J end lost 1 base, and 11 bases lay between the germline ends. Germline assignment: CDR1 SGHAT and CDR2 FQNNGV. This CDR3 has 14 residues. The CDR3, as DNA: TGTGCCAGCAGCCCTAAGCGGTCCCAAGAGACCCAGTACTTC. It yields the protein CASSPKRSQETQYF.

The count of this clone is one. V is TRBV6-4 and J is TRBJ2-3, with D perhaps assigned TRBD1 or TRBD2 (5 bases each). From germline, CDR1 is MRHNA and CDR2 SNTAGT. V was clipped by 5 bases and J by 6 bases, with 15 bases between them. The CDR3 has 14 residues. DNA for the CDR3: TGTGCCAGCAGTCGGGGCTTGGACGCGGATACGCAGTATTTT. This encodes CASSRGLDADTQYF.

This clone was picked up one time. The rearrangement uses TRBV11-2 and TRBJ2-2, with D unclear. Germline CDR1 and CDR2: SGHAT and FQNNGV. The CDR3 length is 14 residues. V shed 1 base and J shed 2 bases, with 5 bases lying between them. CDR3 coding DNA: TGTGCCAGCAGCTTAGGCGTTAACACCGGGGAGCTGTTTTTT. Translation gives CASSLGVNTGELFF. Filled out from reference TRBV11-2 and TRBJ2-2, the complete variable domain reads EAGVAQSPRYKIIEKRQSVAFWCNPISGHATLYWYQQILGQGPKLLIQFQNNGVVDDSQLPKDRFSAERLKGVDSTLKIQPAKLEDSAVYLCASSLGVNTGELFFGEGSRLTVL.

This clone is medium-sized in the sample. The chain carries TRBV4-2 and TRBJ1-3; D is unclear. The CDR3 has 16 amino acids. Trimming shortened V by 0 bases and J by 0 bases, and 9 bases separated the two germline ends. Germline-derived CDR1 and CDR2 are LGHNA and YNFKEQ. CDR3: CASSQEPGYSGNTIYF. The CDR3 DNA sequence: TGTGCCAGCAGCCAAGAGCCGGGCTACTCTGGAAACACCATATATTTT.

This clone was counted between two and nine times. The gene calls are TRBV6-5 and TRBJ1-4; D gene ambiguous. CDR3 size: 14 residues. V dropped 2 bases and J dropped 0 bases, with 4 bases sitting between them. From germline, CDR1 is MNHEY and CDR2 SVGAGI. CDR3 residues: CASSYLATNEKLFF. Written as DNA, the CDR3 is TGTGCCAGCAGTTACCTTGCAACTAATGAAAAACTGTTTTTT.

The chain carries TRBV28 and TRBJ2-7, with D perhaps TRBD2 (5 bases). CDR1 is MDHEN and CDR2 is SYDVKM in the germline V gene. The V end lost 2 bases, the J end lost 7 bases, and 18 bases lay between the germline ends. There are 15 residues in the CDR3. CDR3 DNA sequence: TGTGCCAGCAGTTTAAGAAGGGCAATGGGCGGGGAGCAGTACTTC. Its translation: CASSLRRAMGGEQYF.

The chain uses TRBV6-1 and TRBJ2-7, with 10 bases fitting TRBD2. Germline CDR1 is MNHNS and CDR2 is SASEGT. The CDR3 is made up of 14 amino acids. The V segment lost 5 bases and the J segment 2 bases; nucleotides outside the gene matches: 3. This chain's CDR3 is CASSPGLAAYEQYV. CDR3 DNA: TGTGCCAGCAGTCCCGGACTAGCGGCCTACGAGCAGTACGTC.

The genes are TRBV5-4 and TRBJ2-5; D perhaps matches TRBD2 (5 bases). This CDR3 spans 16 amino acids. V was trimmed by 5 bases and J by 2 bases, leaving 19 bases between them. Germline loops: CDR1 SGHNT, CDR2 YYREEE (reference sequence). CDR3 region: CASSSSAGPDQETQYF. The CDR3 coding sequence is TGTGCCAGCAGTTCGAGTGCGGGCCCAGATCAAGAGACCCAGTACTTC.